The present TCR beta chain was sequenced within a study of T cells in Graves' hyperthyroidism and ophthalmopathy. Study summary: Initial diagnosis, before any treatment, was when peripheral blood was collected.

In its sample, this clonotype was seen many times. Disease duration was under 3 months in the ophthalmopathy patients, who also had a Clinical Activity Score of at least 3 and a NOSPECS grade of at least 4. Researchers barred patients who had uncontrolled infection, other autoimmune disease, pregnancy or lactation. Used for diagnoses were clinical symptoms, serum thyroxine and TRAb, thyroid ultrasound and orbital computed tomography. The investigators amplified TCR beta CDR3 regions from RNA transcripts. A first-round RT-PCR of the TCR CDR3 used the HTBI primer set. One entry per CDR3 protein results from TCRdb running MiXCR on the multiplex PCR reads. This table has 640,000 or so distinct CDR3 sequences, approximately 15% appearing once. The TCR was taken from a woman between 18 and 29 years old with Graves' ophthalmopathy. The sample comprised blood.

CDR3 in amino acids: CASSPPGLQPQHF. CDR3 in DNA: TGTGCCAGCAGCCCTCCGGGACTTCAGCCCCAGCATTTT. V gene TRBV11-2 combines with J gene TRBJ1-5; D is perhaps TRBD1 (5 bases). This CDR3 region has 13 residues. The germline V and J ends were trimmed by 5 bases and 6 bases, with 11 bases remaining between them. Germline lookup yields CDR1 SGHAT and CDR2 FQNNGV.